A selection of T cell receptor beta chains follows, all from one sample in a study of blood T cell repertoires in COVID-19. The data were produced by immunoSEQ multiplex PCR, yet TCRdb's version contains in-frame clones alone and is incomplete. The sample lists roughly 180,000 clones, 90% to 95% occurring once. The sample consisted of peripheral blood. All receptors derive from a man aged 30 to 45 with COVID-19, enrolled during active disease. Both conserved end residues are part of each CDR3. D genes are given only for firm matches. The size entry is marked missing in some rows and otherwise reads once, few, many or a size class.

CDR3 protein,CDR3 DNA,J gene,V gene,D gene,clone size
CASSGTGSETQYF,TGTGCCAGCAGCGGGACAGGGTCGGAGACCCAGTACTTC,TRBJ2-5,TRBV5-6,TRBD1,-
CASSPRTGSDTEAFF,TGTGCCAGCTCACCCCGGACAGGGTCGGACACTGAAGCTTTCTTT,TRBJ1-1,TRBV18,TRBD1,-
CASSFRQGVTDTQYF,TGCGCCAGCAGCTTTCGACAGGGGGTAACAGATACGCAGTATTTT,TRBJ2-3,TRBV5-1,TRBD1,-
CASSVGLAGVTGELFF,TGTGCCAGCAGCGTAGGACTAGCGGGAGTCACCGGGGAGCTGTTTTTT,TRBJ2-2,TRBV9,TRBD2,-
CASSQLGQRNTEAFF,TGCGCCAGCAGCCAATTGGGACAAAGGAACACTGAAGCTTTCTTT,TRBJ1-1,TRBV4-1,-,-
CASSDGQGLSGYGYTF,TGTGCCAGCAGCGATGGACAGGGTCTTTCCGGCTATGGCTACACCTTC,TRBJ1-2,TRBV28,TRBD1,-
CASSLEVGGRREKLFF,TGTGCCAGCAGCTTAGAGGTCGGGGGGAGGCGTGAAAAACTGTTTTTT,TRBJ1-4,TRBV7-9,-,-
CASSYSGRGNNQPQHF,TGTGCCAGCAGTTACTCCGGCAGGGGGAACAATCAGCCCCAGCATTTT,TRBJ1-5,TRBV6-5,TRBD1,-
CAWSVQGRQPQHF,TGTGCCTGGAGTGTACAGGGCCGTCAGCCCCAGCATTTT,TRBJ1-5,TRBV30,-,-
CASKRGQTHEKLFF,TGTGCTAGCAAGAGGGGACAGACACATGAAAAACTGTTTTTT,TRBJ1-4,TRBV12-5,TRBD1,-
CASSLGTGPNTEAFF,TGCGCCAGCAGCCTAGGGACAGGGCCGAACACTGAAGCTTTCTTT,TRBJ1-1,TRBV5-1,TRBD1,-
CASSHPTEVEGYTF,TGCGCCAGCAGCCACCCCACCGAGGTTGAAGGCTACACCTTC,TRBJ1-2,TRBV4-1,-,-
CASSQRGSFTEAFF,TGCGCCAGCAGCCAAAGGGGCAGTTTCACTGAAGCTTTCTTT,TRBJ1-1,TRBV4-1,-,-
CASSRGQGGEKLFF,TGCGCCAGCAGCCGGGGACAGGGAGGTGAAAAACTGTTTTTT,TRBJ1-4,TRBV4-1,TRBD1,-
CASSLMVQGFGYTF,TGTGCCAGCAGCTTAATGGTACAGGGATTTGGCTACACCTTC,TRBJ1-2,TRBV7-9,-,-
CASSPRWGQGITEAFF,TGTGCCAGCAGCCCTCGGTGGGGGCAGGGGATCACTGAAGCTTTCTTT,TRBJ1-1,TRBV5-5,-,-
CASSPTEGGSGGRGTDTQYF,TGTGCCAGCAGTCCGACCGAAGGAGGTAGCGGGGGACGAGGCACAGATACGCAGTATTTT,TRBJ2-3,TRBV27,TRBD2,-
CASSLGPDSNQPQHF,TGTGCCAGCAGCTTGGGGCCCGATAGCAATCAGCCCCAGCATTTT,TRBJ1-5,TRBV7-9,-,-
CASSQWGGDTNSPLHF,TGCGCCAGCAGCCAATGGGGAGGGGACACTAATTCACCCCTCCACTTT,TRBJ1-6,TRBV4-1,-,-
CASSQESWTDEAFF,TGTGCCAGCAGCCAAGAATCGTGGACAGATGAAGCTTTCTTT,TRBJ1-1,TRBV3-1/TRBV3-2,-,-
CASSAGLGLTLNGYTF,TGTGCCAGCAGTGCAGGTTTAGGACTGACCCTCAATGGCTACACCTTC,TRBJ1-2,TRBV6-1,-,many
CASSVLAGAATDTQYF,TGTGCCAGTAGTGTCCTAGCGGGGGCCGCAACAGATACGCAGTATTTT,TRBJ2-3,TRBV19,TRBD2,-
CASSLTGLNTEAFF,TGCGCCAGCAGCTTGACAGGATTAAACACTGAAGCTTTCTTT,TRBJ1-1,TRBV5-1,-,-
CSASQVTDTQYF,TGCAGTGCTAGTCAGGTGACAGATACGCAGTATTTT,TRBJ2-3,TRBV20-1,-,-
CASSQGGTGSDTQYF,TGTGCCAGCAGCCAAGGAGGGACAGGGTCTGATACGCAGTATTTT,TRBJ2-3,TRBV14,TRBD1,-
CASSQWRGAGEKLFF,TGTGCCAGCAGCCAATGGAGAGGGGCGGGGGAAAAACTGTTTTTT,TRBJ1-4,TRBV14,-,-
CASSSRTYEQYF,TGTGCCAGCAGTTCCAGGACCTACGAGCAGTACTTC,TRBJ2-7,TRBV2,-,once
CASSFRQPNSPQHF,TGTGCCAGTAGTTTCAGACAGCCCAATAGCCCCCAGCATTTT,TRBJ1-5,TRBV19,-,-
CASSPRDRGWNEAFF,TGTGCCAGCAGCCCCCGGGACAGGGGTTGGAATGAAGCTTTCTTT,TRBJ1-1,TRBV7-6,TRBD1,-
CASSLPYQPQHF,TGTGCCAGCAGCCTACCATATCAGCCCCAGCATTTT,TRBJ1-5,TRBV12-3/TRBV12-4,-,-
CASSSDRVNQPQHF,TGTGCCAGCAGCAGTGACAGGGTGAATCAGCCCCAGCATTTT,TRBJ1-5,TRBV5-6,TRBD1,-
CASSPQLAGELFF,TGTGCCAGCTCACCACAACTAGCCGGGGAGCTGTTTTTT,TRBJ2-2,TRBV18,-,-
CASSQGGVFNEKLFF,TGTGCCAGCAGCCAAGGGGGGGTCTTTAATGAAAAACTGTTTTTT,TRBJ1-4,TRBV3-1/TRBV3-2,-,-
CASSELTGSTDTQYF,TGTGCCAGCAGTGAACTTACAGGGAGCACAGATACGCAGTATTTT,TRBJ2-3,TRBV6-1,-,-
CASSETAGSYEQYF,TGTGCCAGCAGTGAGACGGCAGGCTCCTACGAGCAGTACTTC,TRBJ2-7,TRBV2,-,once
CAISDPTGTTFSGNTIYF,TGTGCCATCAGTGACCCGACAGGGACCACTTTCTCTGGAAACACCATATATTTT,TRBJ1-3,TRBV10-3,TRBD1,-
CATSDLRTGTDTQYF,TGTGCCACCAGTGACCTTAGGACAGGAACAGATACGCAGTATTTT,TRBJ2-3,TRBV24-1,TRBD1,-